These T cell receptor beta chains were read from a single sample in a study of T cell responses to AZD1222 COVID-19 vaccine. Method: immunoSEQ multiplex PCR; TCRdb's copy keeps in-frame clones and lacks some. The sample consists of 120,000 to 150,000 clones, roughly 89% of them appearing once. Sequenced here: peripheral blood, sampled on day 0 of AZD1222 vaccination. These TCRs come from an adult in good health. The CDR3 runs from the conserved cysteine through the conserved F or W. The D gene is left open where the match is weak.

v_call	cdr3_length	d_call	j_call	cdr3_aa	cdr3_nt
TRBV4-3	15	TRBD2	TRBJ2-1	CASSPAGGHSNEQFF	TGCGCCAGCAGCCCAGCGGGGGGGCATTCCAATGAGCAGTTCTTC
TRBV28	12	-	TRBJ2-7	CASSLRTYEQYF	TGTGCCAGCAGTTTACGTACCTACGAGCAGTACTTC
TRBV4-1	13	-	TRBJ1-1	CASSQEGQSEAFF	TGCGCCAGCAGCCAAGAGGGGCAGAGTGAAGCTTTCTTT
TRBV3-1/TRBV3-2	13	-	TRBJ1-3	CASSQAGKNTIYF	TGTGCCAGCAGCCAAGCGGGGAAGAACACCATATATTTT
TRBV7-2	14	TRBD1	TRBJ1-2	CASSLGGTGAFVIF	TGTGCCAGCAGCTTAGGAGGGACAGGGGCCTTCGTGATCTTC
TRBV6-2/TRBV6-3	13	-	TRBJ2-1	CASSQRSYNEQFF	TGTGCCAGCAGCCAAAGATCCTACAATGAGCAGTTCTTC
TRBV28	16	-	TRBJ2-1	CASSLRAQAGKNEQFF	TGTGCCAGCAGTTTAAGGGCCCAGGCAGGGAAGAATGAGCAGTTCTTC
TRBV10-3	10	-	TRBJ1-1	CAISNTEAFF	TGTGCCATCAGTAACACTGAAGCTTTCTTT
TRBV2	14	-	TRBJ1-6	CASSDRTVNSPLHF	TGTGCCAGCAGTGATAGGACAGTTAATTCACCCCTCCACTTT
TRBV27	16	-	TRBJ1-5	CASSLRQANSNQPQHF	TGTGCCAGCAGTTTGCGGCAGGCGAACTCCAATCAGCCCCAGCATTTT
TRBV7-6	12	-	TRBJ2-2	CASSFATGELFF	TGTGCCAGCAGCTTCGCGACCGGGGAGCTGTTTTTT
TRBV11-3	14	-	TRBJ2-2	CASTRGPNTGELFF	TGTGCCTCGACCCGGGGTCCGAACACCGGGGAGCTGTTTTTT
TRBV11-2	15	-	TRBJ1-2	CASSSYGGRNYGYTF	TGTGCCAGCAGCTCCTATGGGGGCAGGAACTATGGCTACACCTTC
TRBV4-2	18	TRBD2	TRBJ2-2	CASSPQTLAGALTGELFF	TGTGCCAGCAGCCCACAGACCCTAGCGGGAGCCTTAACCGGGGAGCTGTTTTTT
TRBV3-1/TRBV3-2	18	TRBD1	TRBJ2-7	CASSPLYRDRGLRDEQYF	TGTGCCAGCAGCCCCTTATACCGGGACAGGGGCCTTCGGGACGAGCAGTACTTC
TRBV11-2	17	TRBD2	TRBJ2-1	CASSLDLAGGPYNEQFF	TGTGCCAGCAGCTTAGATCTAGCGGGGGGCCCTTACAATGAGCAGTTCTTC
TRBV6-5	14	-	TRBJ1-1	CASTRNGGTREAFF	TGTGCCAGCACCAGAAACGGGGGGACCCGAGAAGCTTTCTTT
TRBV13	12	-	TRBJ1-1	CASSVGEDEAFF	TGTGCCAGCAGCGTAGGGGAAGATGAAGCTTTCTTT
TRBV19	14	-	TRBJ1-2	CASSISGADYGYTF	TGTGCCAGTAGTATTTCAGGGGCGGACTATGGCTACACCTTC
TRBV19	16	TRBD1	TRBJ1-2	CASRRTGGNSNYGYTF	TGTGCCAGTAGACGAACAGGGGGAAACAGTAACTATGGCTACACCTTC
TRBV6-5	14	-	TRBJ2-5	CASSPGGRGETQYF	TGTGCCAGCAGCCCAGGGGGGCGCGGGGAGACCCAGTACTTC
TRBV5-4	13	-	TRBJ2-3	CASSPGLPDTQYF	TGTGCCAGCAGCCCTGGACTACCAGATACGCAGTATTTT
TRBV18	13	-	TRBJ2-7	CASTRDPVKEQYF	TGTGCCAGCACCCGGGACCCCGTGAAGGAGCAGTACTTC